The rows below give T cell receptor beta chains drawn from one sample of a study of blood T cell repertoires in COVID-19. The data were produced by immunoSEQ multiplex PCR, yet TCRdb's version contains in-frame clones alone and is incomplete. The sample yields 90,000 to 100,000 clones, around 83% seen once. The specimen sequenced was peripheral blood. The receptors were gathered from a man in his 70s with active or convalescent COVID-19. Each CDR3 is given without its conserved first and last residue. The order of the fields is V gene, J gene, CDR3 protein.

TRBV12-3/TRBV12-4	TRBJ1-4	ASRGASEKLF
TRBV30	TRBJ1-3	ACQTGAGNTIY
TRBV5-8	TRBJ1-2	ASSWGQYYGYT
TRBV7-2	TRBJ2-1	ASRSGGRGGANEQF
TRBV7-2	TRBJ1-3	ASSLAEHSGNTIY
TRBV5-1	TRBJ2-2	ASSFQGSTGELF
TRBV19	TRBJ1-5	ASSPGQGGAQPQH
TRBV29-1	TRBJ1-3	SVEDDRVRDTIY
TRBV11-2	TRBJ1-3	ASSLVGQGRGNTIY
TRBV6-5	TRBJ1-1	ASRLRQGFNTEAF
TRBV5-1	TRBJ2-2	ASSLDRGYTGELF
TRBV10-3	TRBJ1-1	AISVTGLNTEAF
TRBV19	TRBJ2-1	ASSIGDRLYNEQF
TRBV7-9	TRBJ1-2	ASSLGGGWGFGYT
TRBV6-4	TRBJ2-2	NAGVANTGELF
TRBV6-5	TRBJ2-1	ASSYTGGGSYNEQF
TRBV7-2	TRBJ2-4	ASSGTGTGGRIQY
TRBV7-8	TRBJ1-5	ASSLLGRGQGQPQH
TRBV27	TRBJ1-2	ASSPRSGTASL
TRBV7-2	TRBJ1-1	ASSARDRGFAEAF
TRBV7-2	TRBJ2-1	ASSLNGQVYNEQF
TRBV5-1	TRBJ2-1	ASSTSGTPAGF
TRBV4-3	TRBJ1-5	ASSQDPGTDQPQH
TRBV7-8	TRBJ2-7	ASSASGTAVQY
TRBV3-1/TRBV3-2	TRBJ1-1	ASSPDRGMNTEAF
TRBV5-5	TRBJ1-4	ASSLEGQTGEKLF
TRBV4-3	TRBJ2-3	ASSQDFAGVPLTDTQY
TRBV30	TRBJ1-2	AWKRQGRGGYT
TRBV2	TRBJ2-2	ASRRQLYTGELF
TRBV28	TRBJ1-1	ASSLGQGSLGGTEAF
TRBV7-2	TRBJ2-1	ASSLGQPRGNEQF
TRBV6-4	TRBJ2-5	ASSSDRGPEETQY
TRBV14	TRBJ1-6	ASSQLTAKFPLH
TRBV29-1	TRBJ2-7	SVVLSGSEY
TRBV5-1	TRBJ2-1	ASTLLAGALYNEQF
TRBV28	TRBJ1-4	ASSLGSGLREKLF
TRBV12-5	TRBJ2-5	ASGQPPSGGAGLEAQY
TRBV29-1	TRBJ2-1	SVDGELAGTNEQF
TRBV7-2	TRBJ1-1	ASSFDRLSTEAF
TRBV5-1	TRBJ2-7	ASSLPTGGDEQY
TRBV7-2	TRBJ1-2	ASLTGGVNGYT
TRBV5-4	TRBJ2-2	ASSLDRGGTGELF
TRBV6-2/TRBV6-3	TRBJ2-3	ASSYSRLTQY
TRBV6-5	TRBJ2-1	ASSLRGQGSEQF